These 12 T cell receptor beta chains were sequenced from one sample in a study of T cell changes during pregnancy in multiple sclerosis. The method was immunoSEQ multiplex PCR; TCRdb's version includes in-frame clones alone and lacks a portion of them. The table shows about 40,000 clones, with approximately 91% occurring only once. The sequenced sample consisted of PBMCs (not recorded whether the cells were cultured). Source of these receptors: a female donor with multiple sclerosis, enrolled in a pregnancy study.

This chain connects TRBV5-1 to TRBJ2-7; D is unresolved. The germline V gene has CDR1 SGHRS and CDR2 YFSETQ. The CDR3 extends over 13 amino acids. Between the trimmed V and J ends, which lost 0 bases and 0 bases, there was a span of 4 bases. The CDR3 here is CASSLASSYEQYF. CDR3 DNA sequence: TGCGCCAGCAGCTTGGCGAGCTCCTACGAGCAGTACTTC.

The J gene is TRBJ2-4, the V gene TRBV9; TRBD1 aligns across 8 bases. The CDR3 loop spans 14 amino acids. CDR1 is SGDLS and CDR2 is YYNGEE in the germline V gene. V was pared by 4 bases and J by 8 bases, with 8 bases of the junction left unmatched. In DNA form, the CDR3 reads TGTGCCAGCAGCCCTCGGACAGGGAAAGACATTCAGTACTTC. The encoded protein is CASSPRTGKDIQYF.

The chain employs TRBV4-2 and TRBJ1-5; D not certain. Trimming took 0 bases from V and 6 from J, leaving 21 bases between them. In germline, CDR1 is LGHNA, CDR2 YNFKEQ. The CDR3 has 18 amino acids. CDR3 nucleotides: TGTGCCAGCAGCCAAGATCCCGCCCCAGCGATCTCGGGTCAGCCCCAGCATTTT. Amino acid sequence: CASSQDPAPAISGQPQHF.

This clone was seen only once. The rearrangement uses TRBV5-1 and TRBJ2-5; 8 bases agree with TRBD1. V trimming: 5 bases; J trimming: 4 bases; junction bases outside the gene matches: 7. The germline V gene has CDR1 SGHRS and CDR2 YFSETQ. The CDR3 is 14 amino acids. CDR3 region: CASRPDRAGETQYF. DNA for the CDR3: TGCGCCAGCAGACCGGACAGGGCGGGAGAGACCCAGTACTTC.

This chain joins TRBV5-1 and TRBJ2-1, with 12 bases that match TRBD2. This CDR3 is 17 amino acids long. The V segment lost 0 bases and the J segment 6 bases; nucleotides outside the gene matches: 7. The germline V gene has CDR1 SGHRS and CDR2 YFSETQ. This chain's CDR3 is CASSLGLAGGPSNEQFF. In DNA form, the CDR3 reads TGCGCCAGCAGCTTGGGGCTAGCGGGAGGGCCGAGCAATGAGCAGTTCTTC.

The CDR3 here is CAWSTGTQETQYF. The DNA for the CDR3 is TGTGCCTGGAGTACAGGGACCCAAGAGACCCAGTACTTC. This sequence joins TRBV30 and TRBJ2-5; perhaps TRBD1 as D (6 bases). The CDR3 has 13 residues. The V end was cut by 2 bases, the J end by 1 base, with 8 bases between. From germline, CDR1 is GTSNPN and CDR2 SVGIG (reference sequence).

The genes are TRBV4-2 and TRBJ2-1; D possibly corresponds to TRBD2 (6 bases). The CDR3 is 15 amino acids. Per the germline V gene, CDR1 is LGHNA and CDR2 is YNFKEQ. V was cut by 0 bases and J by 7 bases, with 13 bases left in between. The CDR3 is CASSQDASEWNEQFF. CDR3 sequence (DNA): TGTGCCAGCAGCCAAGATGCTAGCGAGTGGAATGAGCAGTTCTTC.

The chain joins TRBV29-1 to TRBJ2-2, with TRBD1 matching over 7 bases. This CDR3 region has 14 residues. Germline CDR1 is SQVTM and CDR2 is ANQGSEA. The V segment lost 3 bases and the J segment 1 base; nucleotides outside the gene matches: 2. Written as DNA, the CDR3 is TGCAGCGTTGAGGCAGGGGGGAACACCGGGGAGCTGTTTTTT. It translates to CSVEAGGNTGELFF.

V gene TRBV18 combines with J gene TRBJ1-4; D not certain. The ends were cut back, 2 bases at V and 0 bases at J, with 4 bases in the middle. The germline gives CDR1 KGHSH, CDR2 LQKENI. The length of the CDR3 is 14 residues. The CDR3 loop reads CASSPVATNEKLFF. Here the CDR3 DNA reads TGTGCCAGCTCACCAGTTGCAACTAATGAAAAACTGTTTTTT.

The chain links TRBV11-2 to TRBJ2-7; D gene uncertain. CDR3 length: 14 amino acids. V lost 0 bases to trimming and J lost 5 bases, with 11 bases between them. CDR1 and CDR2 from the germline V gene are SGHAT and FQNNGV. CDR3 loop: CASSLDPSGHEQYF. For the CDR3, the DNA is TGTGCCAGCAGCTTAGACCCTTCTGGTCACGAGCAGTACTTC.

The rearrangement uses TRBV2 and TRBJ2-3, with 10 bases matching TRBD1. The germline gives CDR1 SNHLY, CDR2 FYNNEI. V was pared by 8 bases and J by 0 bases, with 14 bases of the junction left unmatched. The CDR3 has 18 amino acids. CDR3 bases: TGTGCCAGCGGGGGGGACAGGGGAACGGGAGTGAGCACAGATACGCAGTATTTT. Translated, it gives CASGGDRGTGVSTDTQYF.

CDR3 amino acids: CASSNPQLPSGNTIYF. As DNA, the CDR3 is TGCGCCAGCAGCAACCCACAGCTCCCCTCTGGAAACACCATATATTTT. V is TRBV5-1 and J is TRBJ1-3; D gene unclear. V lost 4 bases and J 0 bases, leaving 14 bases between the germline ends. The CDR3 has 16 residues. Germline V gene sequence: CDR1 SGHRS, CDR2 YFSETQ.